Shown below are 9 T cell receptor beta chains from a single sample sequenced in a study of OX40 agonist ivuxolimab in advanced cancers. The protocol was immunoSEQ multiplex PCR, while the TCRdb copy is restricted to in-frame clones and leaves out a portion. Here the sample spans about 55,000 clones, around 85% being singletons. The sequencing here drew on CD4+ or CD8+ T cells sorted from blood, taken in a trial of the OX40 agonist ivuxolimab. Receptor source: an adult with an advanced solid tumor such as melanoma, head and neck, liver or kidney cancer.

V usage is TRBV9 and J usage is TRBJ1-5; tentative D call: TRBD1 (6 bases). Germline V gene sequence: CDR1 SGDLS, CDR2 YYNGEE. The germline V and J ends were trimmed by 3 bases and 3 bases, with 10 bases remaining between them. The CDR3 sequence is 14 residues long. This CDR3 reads CASSAGQNNQPQHF. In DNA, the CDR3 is TGTGCCAGCAGCGCAGGACAGAACAATCAGCCCCAGCATTTT.

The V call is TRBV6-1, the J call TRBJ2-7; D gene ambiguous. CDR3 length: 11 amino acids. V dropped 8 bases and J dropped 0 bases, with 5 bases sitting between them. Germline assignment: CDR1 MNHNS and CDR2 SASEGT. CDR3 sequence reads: CASGISYEQYF. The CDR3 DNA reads TGTGCCAGCGGCATCTCCTACGAGCAGTACTTC.

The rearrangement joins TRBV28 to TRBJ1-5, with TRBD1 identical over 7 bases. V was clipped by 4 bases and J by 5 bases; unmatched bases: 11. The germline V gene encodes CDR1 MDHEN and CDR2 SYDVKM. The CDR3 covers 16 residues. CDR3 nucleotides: TGTGCCAGCAGTTCGCGGGAGGAGGGGGCCCATCAGCCCCAGCATTTT. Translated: CASSSREEGAHQPQHF.

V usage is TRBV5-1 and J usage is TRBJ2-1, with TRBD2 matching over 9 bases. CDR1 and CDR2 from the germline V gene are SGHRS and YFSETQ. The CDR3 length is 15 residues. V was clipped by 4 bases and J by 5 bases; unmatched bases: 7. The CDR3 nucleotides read TGCGCCAGCAGCCCCGGGACTAGCAGCGACAATGAGCAGTTCTTC. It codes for CASSPGTSSDNEQFF.

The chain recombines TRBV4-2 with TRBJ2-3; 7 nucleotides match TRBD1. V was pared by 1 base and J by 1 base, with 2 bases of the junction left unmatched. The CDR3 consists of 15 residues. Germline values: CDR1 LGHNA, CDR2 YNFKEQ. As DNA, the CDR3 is TGTGCCAGCAGCCAAGGAGGGACAGGCACAGATACGCAGTATTTT. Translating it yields CASSQGGTGTDTQYF.

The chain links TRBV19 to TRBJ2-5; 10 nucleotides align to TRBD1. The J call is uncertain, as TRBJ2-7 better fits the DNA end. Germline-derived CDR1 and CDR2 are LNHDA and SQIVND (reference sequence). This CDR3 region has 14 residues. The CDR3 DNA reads TGTGCCAGTACCCCGGGACAGGGGTCCTACGAGCAGTACTTC. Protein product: CASTPGQGSYEQYF.

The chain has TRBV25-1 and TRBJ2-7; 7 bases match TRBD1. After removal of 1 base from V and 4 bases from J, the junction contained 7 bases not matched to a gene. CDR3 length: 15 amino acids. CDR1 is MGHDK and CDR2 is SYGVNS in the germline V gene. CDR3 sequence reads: CASSESTGLWYEQYF. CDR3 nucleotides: TGTGCCAGCAGTGAATCGACAGGGCTTTGGTACGAGCAGTACTTC.

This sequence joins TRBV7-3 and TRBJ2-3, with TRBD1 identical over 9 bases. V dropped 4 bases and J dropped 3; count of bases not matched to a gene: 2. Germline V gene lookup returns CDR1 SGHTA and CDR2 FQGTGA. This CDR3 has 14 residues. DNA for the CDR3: TGTGCCAGCAGCTCCGGGACAGGGACAGATACGCAGTATTTT. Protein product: CASSSGTGTDTQYF.

The CDR3 is CASSASLAPSYNEQFF. The CDR3 DNA sequence: TGTGCCAGCAGCGCGTCACTAGCGCCTTCCTACAATGAGCAGTTCTTC. This rearrangement joins TRBV7-2 to TRBJ2-1; TRBD2 agrees at 7 bases. The trim removed 5 bases at V and 1 base at J, leaving 8 bases unmatched. The CDR3 consists of 16 residues. Germline values: CDR1 SGHTA, CDR2 FQGNSA. The whole variable domain, filled in from reference TRBV7-2 and TRBJ2-1, reads GAGVSQSPSNKVTEKGKDVELRCDPISGHTALYWYRQSLGQGLEFLIYFQGNSAPDKSGLPSDRFSAERTGGSVSTLTIQRTQQEDSAVYLCASSASLAPSYNEQFFGPGTRLTVL.